The rows below give T cell receptor beta chains drawn from one sample of a study of blood T cell repertoires in COVID-19. Only in-frame clones appear in the TCRdb table, and some are missing; sequencing was by immunoSEQ multiplex PCR. Found here are around 160,000 clones, around 87% of them singletons; the top ten hold around an eighth. The sequencing sample was made of peripheral blood. The receptors were sampled from a man aged 18 to 35 with COVID-19, enrolled during active disease. CDR3s include the opening cysteine and the closing phenylalanine or tryptophan. The D gene is left open where the match is weak. Clone size is stated in some rows and not others, as once, few, many or a class when expanded.

J gene | clone size | V gene | D gene | CDR3 DNA | CDR3 protein
TRBJ2-1 | NA | TRBV4-1 | TRBD2 | TGCGCCAGCAGCCATTGGACTAGCGAGGATGAGCAGTTCTTC | CASSHWTSEDEQFF
TRBJ1-6 | NA | TRBV11-2 | NA | TGTGCCAGCAGCTTAGGGGGCCGCTCACCCCTCCACTTT | CASSLGGRSPLHF
TRBJ1-5 | NA | TRBV30 | NA | TGTGCCTGGAGTATTGGAGGCAATCAGCCCCAGCATTTT | CAWSIGGNQPQHF
TRBJ2-7 | NA | TRBV13 | TRBD2 | TGTGCCAGCAGCTTAGGGCTCTTAGCGGGGAGGACCTACGAGCAGTACTTC | CASSLGLLAGRTYEQYF
TRBJ1-5 | once | TRBV7-2 | NA | TGTGCCAGCAGCTTAGACAGGGAGCGTCAGCCCCAGCATTTT | CASSLDRERQPQHF
TRBJ2-7 | once | TRBV27 | NA | TGTGCCAGCAGTTCCGCTTGGACAGCCCCGAGGTCCTACGAGCAGTACTTC | CASSSAWTAPRSYEQYF
TRBJ2-3 | few | TRBV3-1/TRBV3-2 | NA | TGTGCCAGCAGCCAAGACTGGGATAGCGGTAGCACAGATACGCAGTATTTT | CASSQDWDSGSTDTQYF
TRBJ2-7 | few | TRBV9 | TRBD2 | TGTGCCAGCAGCCCGGGACTAGCGGGAGTGGGAGAGCAGTACTTC | CASSPGLAGVGEQYF
TRBJ2-7 | NA | TRBV15 | TRBD2 | TGTGCCACCAGCGATCACGGGGGGGCGAACCGCTACGAGCAGTACTTC | CATSDHGGANRYEQYF
TRBJ1-5 | once | TRBV10-3 | NA | TGTGCCATCAGTGAGTCTCAGGGCCCAAATCAGCCCCAGCATTTT | CAISESQGPNQPQHF
TRBJ2-2 | once | TRBV27 | TRBD2 | TGTGCCAGCCGTCTGAGGGAGGGTGTCGGGGAGCTGTTTTTT | CASRLREGVGELFF
TRBJ2-7 | NA | TRBV25-1 | NA | TGTGCCAGCAGTGAAATCACATTCTACGAGCAGTACTTC | CASSEITFYEQYF
TRBJ1-5 | NA | TRBV2 | NA | TGTGCCAGCAGTGGGCAGGGCAATCAGCCCCAGCATTTT | CASSGQGNQPQHF
TRBJ2-2 | NA | TRBV18 | NA | TGTGCCAGCTCACTTCTTGGGGGCACGAACACCGGGGAGCTGTTTTTT | CASSLLGGTNTGELFF
TRBJ2-7 | once | TRBV19 | NA | TGTGCCAGTAGTATAGCCTACGCAGACACCTACGAGCAGTACTTC | CASSIAYADTYEQYF
TRBJ1-4 | NA | TRBV7-9 | NA | TGTGCCAGCAGCTTTAGGAACTCAGGCGAAAAACTGCTTTTT | CASSFRNSGEKLLF
TRBJ2-5 | NA | TRBV5-1 | TRBD1 | TGCGCCAGCAGCTTCCAGACAGGGGCGAGGGAGACCCAGTACTTC | CASSFQTGARETQYF
TRBJ2-7 | NA | TRBV2 | TRBD2 | TGTGCCAGCACAATAAAGCCGGGGGAGACTAGCGGGAGGCCACAAGGCCGGCTCTACGAGCAGTACTTC | CASTIKPGETSGRPQGRLYEQYF
TRBJ1-5 | NA | TRBV7-2 | NA | TGTGCCAGCAGCGTGTGGCAGGGTTATAGCAATCAGCCCCAGCATTTT | CASSVWQGYSNQPQHF
TRBJ1-2 | NA | TRBV7-2 | TRBD1 | TGTGCCAGCAGCTTAGTTGGGACAGAGAATGGCTACACCTTC | CASSLVGTENGYTF